This TCR beta chain appears in the sequencing data of a study of T cell responses to AZD1222 COVID-19 vaccine. Overall study results and limits: Regions left unmutated in variants are reportedly the target of nearly half of spike-specific TCRs. Across the whole spike, CD4 TCRs peaked at regions 160-218 and 743-854.

To note about this clone: Its antigen is undetermined.

Using immunoSEQ multiplex PCR, the repertoire was profiled, and TCRdb retains in-frame clones only, with some absent. The table shows over 120,000 clones, with over 75% occurring only once. The V gene's germline CDR1 is MNHEY and CDR2 SVGAGI. V lost 6 bases to trimming and J lost 5 bases; unmatched junction nucleotides: 9. The CDR3 has 15 residues. The sample consisted of peripheral blood, taken on day 0 of AZD1222 vaccination. The genes are TRBV6-5 and TRBJ2-5; 10 positions match TRBD1. This clonotype was obtained from an adult in good health. CDR3 in amino acids: CASRIRDRGRETQYF. CDR3 DNA: TGTGCCAGCAGGATCCGGGACAGGGGTCGGGAGACCCAGTACTTC.